This TCR beta chain is drawn from a study of blood T cell repertoires in COVID-19. Study in general: Researchers got acute and convalescent COVID-19 samples from the United States, Italy and Spain. In each case, the material was cDNA or gDNA derived from T cells, B-cell-depleted T cells, or PBMCs.

Looked up from germline, CDR1 is LNHDA and CDR2 is SQIVND (reference sequence). V shed 9 bases, J shed 3 bases, and the junction held 8 bases outside the gene matches. This CDR3 spans 14 amino acids. Only in-frame clones appear in the TCRdb table, and some are missing; sequencing was by immunoSEQ multiplex PCR. This table has 70,000 to 95,000 clones, roughly 96% appearing once. Specimen: peripheral blood. The chain links TRBV19 to TRBJ1-2, with 9 bases aligning to TRBD1. This receptor was identified in a human donor with active COVID-19. The donor label of this sample is uncertain. The CDR3 region is CASRTGALDYGYTF. CDR3 coding DNA: TGTGCCAGCAGGACAGGGGCGTTGGACTATGGCTACACCTTC.